This TCR beta chain originates from a study of CD8+ T cells in alopecia areata. The study, taken as a whole, reports: Especially in alopecia totalis/universalis, lesional scalp showed greater clonality than normal scalp did. Scalp data also include sequences from resident alphabeta T cells of normal skin.

This CDR3 contains 16 residues. It was cDNA, reverse transcribed from extracted RNA, that served as the sequencing template. Clones were sequenced by immunoSEQ multiplex PCR, and TCRdb holds only the in-frame ones, with some missing. The profile shows 200,000 to 250,000 clones, about 68% of them singletons. As concerns this clone: Its antigen is still unknown. The junction differs from germline at one of its ends, possibly a read error.

This rearrangement joins TRBV23-1 to TRBJ1-2; 8 positions agree with TRBD1. TRBV23-1 is placed among ORFs of uncertain function. The TCR originated in a human donor with alopecia areata. The source material was CD4+ T cells sorted from blood, sampled at week 0. The CDR3 here is CTSSQTTGGRVYGYTF. The CDR3 DNA sequence: TGCACCAGCAGTCAAACTACAGGGGGACGGGTCTATGGCTACACCTTC.